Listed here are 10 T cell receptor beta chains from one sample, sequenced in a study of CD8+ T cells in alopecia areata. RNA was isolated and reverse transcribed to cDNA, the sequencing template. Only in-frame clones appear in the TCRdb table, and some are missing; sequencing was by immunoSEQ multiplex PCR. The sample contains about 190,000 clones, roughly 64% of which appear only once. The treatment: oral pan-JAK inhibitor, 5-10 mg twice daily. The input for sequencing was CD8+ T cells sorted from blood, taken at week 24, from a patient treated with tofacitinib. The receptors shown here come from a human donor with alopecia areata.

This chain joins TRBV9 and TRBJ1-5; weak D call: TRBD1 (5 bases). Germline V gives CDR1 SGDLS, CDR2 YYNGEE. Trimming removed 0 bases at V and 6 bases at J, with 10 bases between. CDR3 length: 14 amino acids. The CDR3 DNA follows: TGTGCCAGCAGCGTAGGAGGGACCGGTCAGCCCCAGCATTTT. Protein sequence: CASSVGGTGQPQHF.

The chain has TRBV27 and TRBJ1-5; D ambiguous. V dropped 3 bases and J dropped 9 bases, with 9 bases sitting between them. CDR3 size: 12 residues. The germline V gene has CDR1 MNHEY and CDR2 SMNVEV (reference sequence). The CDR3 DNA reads TGTGCCAGCAGTTTGACCCATATGCCCCAGCATTTT. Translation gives CASSLTHMPQHF.

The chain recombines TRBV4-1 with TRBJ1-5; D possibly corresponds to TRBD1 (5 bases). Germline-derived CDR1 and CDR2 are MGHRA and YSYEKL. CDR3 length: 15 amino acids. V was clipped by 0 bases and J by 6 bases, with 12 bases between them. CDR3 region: CASSQDTRVGQPQHF. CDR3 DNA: TGCGCCAGCAGCCAAGATACCAGGGTCGGTCAGCCCCAGCATTTT.

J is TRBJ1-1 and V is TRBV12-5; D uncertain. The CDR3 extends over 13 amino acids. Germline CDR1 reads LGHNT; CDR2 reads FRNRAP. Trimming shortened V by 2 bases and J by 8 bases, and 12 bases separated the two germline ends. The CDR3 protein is CASGLSKGTEAFF. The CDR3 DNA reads TGTGCTAGTGGTTTGAGTAAGGGAACCGAAGCTTTCTTT.

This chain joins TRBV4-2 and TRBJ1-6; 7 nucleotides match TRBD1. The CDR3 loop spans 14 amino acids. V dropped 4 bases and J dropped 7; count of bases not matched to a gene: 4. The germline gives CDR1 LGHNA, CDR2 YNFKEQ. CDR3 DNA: TGTGCCAGCAGCCGAGGGGACAGCAATTCACCCCTCCACTTT. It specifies CASSRGDSNSPLHF.

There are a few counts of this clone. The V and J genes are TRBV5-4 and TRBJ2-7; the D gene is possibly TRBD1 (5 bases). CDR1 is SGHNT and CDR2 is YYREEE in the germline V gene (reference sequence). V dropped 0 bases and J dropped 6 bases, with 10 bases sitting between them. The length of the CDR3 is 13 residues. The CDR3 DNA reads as TGTGCCAGCAGCTTGGATCTTCAGGGCGAGCAGTACTTC. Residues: CASSLDLQGEQYF.

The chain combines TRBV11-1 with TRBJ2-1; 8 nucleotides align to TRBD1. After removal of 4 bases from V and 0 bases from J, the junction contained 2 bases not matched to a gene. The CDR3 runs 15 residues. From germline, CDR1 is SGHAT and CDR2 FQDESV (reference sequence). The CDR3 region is CASSSTGDSYNEQFF. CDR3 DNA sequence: TGTGCCAGCAGCTCGACAGGGGACTCCTACAATGAGCAGTTCTTC.

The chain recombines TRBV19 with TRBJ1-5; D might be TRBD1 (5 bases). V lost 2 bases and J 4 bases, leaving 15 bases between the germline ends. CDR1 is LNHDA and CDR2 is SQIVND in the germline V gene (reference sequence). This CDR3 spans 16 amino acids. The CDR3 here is CASSIFRQGVNQPQHF. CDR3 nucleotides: TGTGCCAGTAGTATATTCCGGCAGGGAGTAAATCAGCCCCAGCATTTT.

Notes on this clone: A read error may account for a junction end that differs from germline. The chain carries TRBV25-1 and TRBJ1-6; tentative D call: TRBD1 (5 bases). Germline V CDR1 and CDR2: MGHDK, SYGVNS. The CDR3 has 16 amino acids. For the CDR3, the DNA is TGTGCCAGCATTGAAAACCGGGACTCCCTCAATTCACCCCTCCACTTT. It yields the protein CASIENRDSLNSPLHF.

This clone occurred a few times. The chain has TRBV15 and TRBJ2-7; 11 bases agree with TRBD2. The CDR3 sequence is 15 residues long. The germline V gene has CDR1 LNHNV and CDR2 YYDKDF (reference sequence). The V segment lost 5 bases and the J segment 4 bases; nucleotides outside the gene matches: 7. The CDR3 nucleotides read TGTGCCACCAGCTACGGACTAGCGGGCAAGTACGAGCAGTACTTC. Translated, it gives CATSYGLAGKYEQYF.